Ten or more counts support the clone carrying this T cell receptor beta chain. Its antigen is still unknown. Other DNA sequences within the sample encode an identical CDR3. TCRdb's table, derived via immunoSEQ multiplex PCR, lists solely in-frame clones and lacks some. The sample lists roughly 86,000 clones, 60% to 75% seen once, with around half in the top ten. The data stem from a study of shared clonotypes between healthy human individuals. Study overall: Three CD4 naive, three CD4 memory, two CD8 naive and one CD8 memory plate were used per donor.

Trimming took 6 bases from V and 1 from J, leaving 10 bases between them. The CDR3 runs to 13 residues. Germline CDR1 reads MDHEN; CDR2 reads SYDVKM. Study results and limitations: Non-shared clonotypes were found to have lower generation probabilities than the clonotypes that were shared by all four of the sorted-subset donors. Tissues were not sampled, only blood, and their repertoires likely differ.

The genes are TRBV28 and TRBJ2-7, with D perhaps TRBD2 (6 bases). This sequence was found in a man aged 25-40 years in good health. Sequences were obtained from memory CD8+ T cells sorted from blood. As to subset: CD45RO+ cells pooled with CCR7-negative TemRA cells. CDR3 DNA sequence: TGTGCCAGCAGCTCGGGGACTTCCTACGAGCAGTACTTC. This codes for CASSSGTSYEQYF.